The sequence of this TCR beta chain was determined in a study of T cell responses to AZD1222 COVID-19 vaccine. Study-wide background: Doses given second, at about 4 or about 12 weeks, were pooled.

Assay used: immunoSEQ multiplex PCR; TCRdb lists only in-frame clones, some missing. The table includes about 180,000 clones, roughly 87% detected once. The junction had 9 bases not matched to a gene; V was cut back by 6 bases and J by 6 bases. This CDR3 contains 14 residues. Germline V gene sequence: CDR1 MNHEY, CDR2 SVGAGI. V usage is TRBV6-5 and J usage is TRBJ2-7; 9 bases agree with TRBD1. This receptor was taken from an adult in good health. The sequencing here drew on peripheral blood, taken on day 0 of AZD1222 vaccination. CDR3: CASRDYGQGSEQYF. DNA of the CDR3: TGTGCCAGCAGGGACTACGGACAGGGGAGCGAGCAGTACTTC.